This T cell receptor (beta chain) was sequenced during a study of a mutant IDH1 vaccine in newly diagnosed glioma. Study at large: There were roughly 60% males and roughly 38% females among treated patients, whose mean age was about 40 years. Most had both radiotherapy and temozolomide beforehand; others had only one.

The time point was: week 11, during vaccination. Vaccination used 300 ug of mutant IDH1 20-mer peptide per dose, with topical imiquimod. The donors' diagnosis was new WHO grade 3 or 4 astrocytoma that was IDH1-mutant and ATRX-lost. Worth noting for this clone: Its antigen is not identified.

Sequencing used immunoSEQ multiplex PCR; TCRdb keeps in-frame clones, though not all of them. The data contain some 60,000 clones, about four fifths of them seen just once; the ten biggest clones take up 3.5% to 4.5%. The length of the CDR3 is 12 residues. V was pared by 7 bases and J by 4 bases, with 2 bases of the junction left unmatched. In germline, CDR1 is SGDLS, CDR2 YYNGEE. The specimen was PBMCs, collected from a glioma patient whose treatment included an IDH1 peptide vaccine. The rearrangement uses TRBV9 and TRBJ2-3; 8 nucleotides agree with TRBD1. The clonotype originates from a man aged 25-45 years with glioma. CDR3 DNA sequence: TGTGCCAGCGCAGGGGGCGCAGATACGCAGTATTTT. Protein product: CASAGGADTQYF.